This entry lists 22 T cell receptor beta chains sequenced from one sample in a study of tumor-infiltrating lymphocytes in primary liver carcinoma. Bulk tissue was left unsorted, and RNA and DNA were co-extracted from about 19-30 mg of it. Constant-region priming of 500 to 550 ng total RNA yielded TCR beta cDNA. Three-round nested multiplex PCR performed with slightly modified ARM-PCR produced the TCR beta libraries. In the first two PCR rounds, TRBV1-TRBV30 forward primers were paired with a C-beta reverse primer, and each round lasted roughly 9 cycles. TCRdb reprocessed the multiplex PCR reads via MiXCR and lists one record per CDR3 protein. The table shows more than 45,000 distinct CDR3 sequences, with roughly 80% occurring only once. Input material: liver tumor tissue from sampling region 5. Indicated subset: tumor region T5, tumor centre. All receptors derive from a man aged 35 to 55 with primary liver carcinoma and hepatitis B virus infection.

CDR3 region: CSARDPSGGPEAFF. CDR3 DNA sequence: TGCAGTGCTAGAGATCCCTCAGGGGGCCCTGAAGCTTTCTTT. The chain has TRBV20-1 and TRBJ1-1; TRBD1 aligns across 8 bases. Germline CDR1 is DFQATT and CDR2 is SNEGSKA (reference sequence). Unmatched junction bases numbered 6, after V lost 0 bases and J lost 6 bases. CDR3 length: 14 residues.

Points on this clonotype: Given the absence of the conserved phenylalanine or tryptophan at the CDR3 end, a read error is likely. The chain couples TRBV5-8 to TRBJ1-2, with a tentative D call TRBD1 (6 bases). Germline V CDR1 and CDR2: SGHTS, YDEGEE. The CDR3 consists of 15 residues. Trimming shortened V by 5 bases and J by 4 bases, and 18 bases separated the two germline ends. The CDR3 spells CASSPGQNGVYGYTL. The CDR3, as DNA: TGTGCCAGCAGTCCGGGACAAAACGGCGTCTATGGCTACACCTTA.

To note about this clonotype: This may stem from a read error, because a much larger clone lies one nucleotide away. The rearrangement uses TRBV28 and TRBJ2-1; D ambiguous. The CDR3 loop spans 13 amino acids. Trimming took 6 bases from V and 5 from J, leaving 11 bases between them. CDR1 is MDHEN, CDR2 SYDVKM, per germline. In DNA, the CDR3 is TGTGCCAGCAGGGGCGACCTAAACAATGAGCAGTTCTTC. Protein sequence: CASRGDLNNEQFF.

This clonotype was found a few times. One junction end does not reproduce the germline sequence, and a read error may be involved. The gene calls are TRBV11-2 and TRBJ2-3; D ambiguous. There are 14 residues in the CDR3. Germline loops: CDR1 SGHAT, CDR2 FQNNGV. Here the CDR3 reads CASGPQDATDMQYF. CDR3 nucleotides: TGTGCCAGCGGTCCCCAGGACGCCACAGATATGCAGTATTTT.

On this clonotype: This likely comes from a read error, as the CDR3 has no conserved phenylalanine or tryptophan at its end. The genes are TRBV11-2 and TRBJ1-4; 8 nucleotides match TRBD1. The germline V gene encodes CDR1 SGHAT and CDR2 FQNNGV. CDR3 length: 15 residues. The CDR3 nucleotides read TGTGCCATCAGCTTAGGCCCGACAGGGGTTGAAGAACTGTTTCTT. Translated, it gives CAISLGPTGVEELFL.

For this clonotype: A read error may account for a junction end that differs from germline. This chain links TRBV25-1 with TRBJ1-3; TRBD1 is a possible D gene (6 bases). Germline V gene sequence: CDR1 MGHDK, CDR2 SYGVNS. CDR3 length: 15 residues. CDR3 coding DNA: TGTGCCAGCAGGGGGGACATGGGCACTGGAAATACCATATATTTT. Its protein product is CASRGDMGTGNTIYF.

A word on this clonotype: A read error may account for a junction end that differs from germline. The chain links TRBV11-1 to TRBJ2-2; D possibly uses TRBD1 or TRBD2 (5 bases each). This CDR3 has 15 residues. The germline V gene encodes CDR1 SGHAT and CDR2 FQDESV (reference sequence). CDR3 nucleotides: TGTGCCAGCAGCTATACAGGAGCTTTCACCGGGGAGCTGTTTTTC. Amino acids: CASSYTGAFTGELFF.

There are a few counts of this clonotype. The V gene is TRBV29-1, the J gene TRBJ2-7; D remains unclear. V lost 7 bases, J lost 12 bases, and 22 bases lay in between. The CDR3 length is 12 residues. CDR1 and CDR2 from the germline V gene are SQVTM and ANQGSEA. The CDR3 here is CSAGWGNHERYF. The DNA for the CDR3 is TGCAGCGCTGGTTGGGGTAATCACGAACGGTACTTC.

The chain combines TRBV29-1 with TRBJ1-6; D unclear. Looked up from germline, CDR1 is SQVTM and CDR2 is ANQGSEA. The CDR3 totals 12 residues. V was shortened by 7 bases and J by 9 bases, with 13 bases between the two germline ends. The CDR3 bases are TGCAGCGCTTGGAGTGACATTTCACCCCTCCACTTT. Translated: CSAWSDISPLHF.

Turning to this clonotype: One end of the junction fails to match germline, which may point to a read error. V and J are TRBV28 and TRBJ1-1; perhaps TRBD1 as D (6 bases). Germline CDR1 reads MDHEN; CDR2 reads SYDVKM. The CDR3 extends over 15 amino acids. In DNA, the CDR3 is TGTGCCAACAGTTTAGCGGGACAAGGGAACACTGAAGCTTTCTTT. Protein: CANSLAGQGNTEAFF.

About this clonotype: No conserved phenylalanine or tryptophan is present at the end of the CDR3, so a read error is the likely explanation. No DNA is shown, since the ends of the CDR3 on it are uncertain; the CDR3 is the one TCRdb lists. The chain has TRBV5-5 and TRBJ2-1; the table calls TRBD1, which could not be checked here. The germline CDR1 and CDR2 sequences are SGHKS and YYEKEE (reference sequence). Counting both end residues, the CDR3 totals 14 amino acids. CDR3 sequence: CASARVGQGDERFS.

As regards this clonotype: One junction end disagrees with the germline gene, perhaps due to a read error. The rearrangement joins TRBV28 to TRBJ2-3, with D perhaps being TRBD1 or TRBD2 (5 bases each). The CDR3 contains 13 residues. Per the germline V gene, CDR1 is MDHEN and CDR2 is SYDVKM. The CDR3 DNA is TGTGCCAGCAGATTACAGGAGGTAGATACGCGGTATTTT. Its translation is CASRLQEVDTRYF.

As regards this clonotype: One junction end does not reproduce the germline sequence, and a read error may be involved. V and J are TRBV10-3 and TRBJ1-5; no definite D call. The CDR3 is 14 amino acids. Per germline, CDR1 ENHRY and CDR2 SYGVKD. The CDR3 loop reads CVISERGANHPQHF. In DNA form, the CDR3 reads TGTGTCATCAGTGAGCGGGGAGCTAATCATCCCCAGCATTTT.

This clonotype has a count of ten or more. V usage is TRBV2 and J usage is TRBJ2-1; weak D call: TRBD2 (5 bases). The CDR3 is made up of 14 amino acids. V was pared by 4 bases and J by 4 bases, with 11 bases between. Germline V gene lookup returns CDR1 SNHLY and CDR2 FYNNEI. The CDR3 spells CASSGLASYNEQFF. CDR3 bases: TGTGCCAGCAGTGGTTTAGCGTCTTACAATGAGCAGTTCTTC.

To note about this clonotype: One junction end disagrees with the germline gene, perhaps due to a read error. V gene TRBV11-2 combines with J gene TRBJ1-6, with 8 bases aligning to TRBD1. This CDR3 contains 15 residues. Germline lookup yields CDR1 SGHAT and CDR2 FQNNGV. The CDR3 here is CTSSREDRAYSLLHF. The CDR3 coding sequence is TGTACCAGCAGCCGCGAGGACAGGGCCTATTCACTCCTCCACTTT.

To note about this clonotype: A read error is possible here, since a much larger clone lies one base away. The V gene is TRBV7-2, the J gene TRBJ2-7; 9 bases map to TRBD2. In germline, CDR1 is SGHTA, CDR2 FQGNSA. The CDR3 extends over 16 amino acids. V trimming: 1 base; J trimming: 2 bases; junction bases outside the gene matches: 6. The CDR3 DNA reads TGTACCAGCAGCTTAGTCGGCGGGAGGGTGGCCTACGAGCAGTACTTC. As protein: CTSSLVGGRVAYEQYF.

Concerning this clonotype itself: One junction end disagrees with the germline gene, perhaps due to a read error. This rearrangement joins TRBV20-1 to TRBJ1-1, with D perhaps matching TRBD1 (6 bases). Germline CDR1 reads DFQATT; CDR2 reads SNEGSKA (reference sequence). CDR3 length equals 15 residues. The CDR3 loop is CSARDAGHQNAEAFF. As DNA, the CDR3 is TGCAGTGCTAGAGATGCGGGACATCAGAACGCTGAAGCTTTCTTT.

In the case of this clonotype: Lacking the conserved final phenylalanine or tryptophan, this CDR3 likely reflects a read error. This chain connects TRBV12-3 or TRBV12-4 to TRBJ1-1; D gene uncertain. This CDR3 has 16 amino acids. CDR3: CAGSWTVPSMNTEAFL. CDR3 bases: TGTGCCGGCAGCTGGACGGTACCTTCGATGAACACTGAAGCTTTCTTA.

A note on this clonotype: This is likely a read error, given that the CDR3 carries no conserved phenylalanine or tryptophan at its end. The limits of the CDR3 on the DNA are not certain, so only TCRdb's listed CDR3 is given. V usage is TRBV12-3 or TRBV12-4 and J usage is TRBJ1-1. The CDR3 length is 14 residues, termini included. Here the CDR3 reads CASSSAHRNTEAFL.

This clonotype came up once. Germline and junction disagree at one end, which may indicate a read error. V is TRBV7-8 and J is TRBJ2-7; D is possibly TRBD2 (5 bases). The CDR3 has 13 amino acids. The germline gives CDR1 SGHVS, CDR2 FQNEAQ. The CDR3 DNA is TGTACCAGCGGTTTTACTAGAGCCTACGAGCAGTACTTC. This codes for CTSGFTRAYEQYF.

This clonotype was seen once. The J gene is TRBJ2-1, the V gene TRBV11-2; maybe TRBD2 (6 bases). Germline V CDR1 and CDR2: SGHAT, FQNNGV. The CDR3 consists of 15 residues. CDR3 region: CANSFSGPLDYEQFF. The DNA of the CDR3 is TGTGCTAACAGCTTTAGCGGTCCACTCGACTATGAGCAGTTCTTC.

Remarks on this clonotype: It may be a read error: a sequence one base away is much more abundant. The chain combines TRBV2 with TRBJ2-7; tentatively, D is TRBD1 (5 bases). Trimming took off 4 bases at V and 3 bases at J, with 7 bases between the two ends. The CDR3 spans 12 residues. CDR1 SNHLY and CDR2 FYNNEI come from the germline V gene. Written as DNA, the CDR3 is TGTGCCAGCAGTGTGGACATCTACGAGCAGTACTTC. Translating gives CASSVDIYEQYF.